This note documents a single T cell receptor (beta chain) sequence. Its specificity is not known. TCRdb's table, derived via immunoSEQ multiplex PCR, lists solely in-frame clones and lacks some. The sample includes about 45,000 clones, approximately 92% of them seen just once. This specimen comes from a study of a mutant IDH1 vaccine in newly diagnosed glioma. Across the whole study: Earlier therapy was either radiotherapy, temozolomide, or both, and most got both.

V shed 6 bases and J shed 1 base, with 10 bases lying between them. This CDR3 spans 13 amino acids. In germline, CDR1 is LNHDA, CDR2 SQIVND (reference sequence). Regarding time point: week 35, safety follow-up. Doses consisted of 300 ug of mutant IDH1 20-mer peptide each, paired with topical imiquimod. This clonotype was sampled from a man aged 50 to 60 with glioma. The starting material was PBMCs, obtained from a glioma patient whose treatment included an IDH1 peptide vaccine. This rearrangement joins TRBV19 to TRBJ2-7; D possibly corresponds to TRBD2 (5 bases). CDR3 protein: CASSATSSYEQYF. The CDR3 DNA sequence: TGTGCCAGTAGCGCCACTAGTTCCTACGAGCAGTACTTC.